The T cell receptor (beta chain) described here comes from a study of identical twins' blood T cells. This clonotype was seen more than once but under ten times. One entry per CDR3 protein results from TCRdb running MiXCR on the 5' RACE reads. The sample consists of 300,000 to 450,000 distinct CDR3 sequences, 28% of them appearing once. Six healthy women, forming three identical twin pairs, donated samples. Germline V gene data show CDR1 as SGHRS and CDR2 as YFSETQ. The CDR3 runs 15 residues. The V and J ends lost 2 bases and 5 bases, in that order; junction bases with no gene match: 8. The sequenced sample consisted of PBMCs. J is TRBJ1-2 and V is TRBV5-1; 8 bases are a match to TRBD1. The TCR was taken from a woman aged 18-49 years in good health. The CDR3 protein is CASSLMTGDLYGYTF. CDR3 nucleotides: TGCGCCAGCAGCTTAATGACAGGGGACCTTTATGGCTACACCTTC.